This T cell receptor beta chain was captured by sequencing in a study of cytomegalovirus exposure and HLA in healthy donors. General study points: While the bulk of TCR sequences proved rare, some public TCRs turned up in many donors. Further analysis, carried out later, found HLA-associated TCR beta chains more clonally expanded than equally common other chains.

Trimming pared 5 bases from V and 9 bases from J, leaving 8 bases between. Germline assignment: CDR1 SGHAT and CDR2 FQNNGV. This CDR3 contains 11 residues. Note on this clone: Its antigen remains unidentified.

PCR used 60 Vbeta primers and 13 Jbeta primers. TCRdb's copy holds only in-frame clones and misses some; the assay was immunoSEQ multiplex PCR. The data show over 150,000 clones, roughly three quarters seen once. The TCR originated in a man in his thirties or forties in good health and CMV-seropositive. The sample comprised PBMCs. The V gene is TRBV11-2, the J gene TRBJ2-1; D perhaps matches TRBD1 (5 bases). The CDR3 is CASSLQGEQFF. Here the CDR3 DNA reads TGTGCCAGCAGCCTCCAGGGTGAGCAGTTCTTC.